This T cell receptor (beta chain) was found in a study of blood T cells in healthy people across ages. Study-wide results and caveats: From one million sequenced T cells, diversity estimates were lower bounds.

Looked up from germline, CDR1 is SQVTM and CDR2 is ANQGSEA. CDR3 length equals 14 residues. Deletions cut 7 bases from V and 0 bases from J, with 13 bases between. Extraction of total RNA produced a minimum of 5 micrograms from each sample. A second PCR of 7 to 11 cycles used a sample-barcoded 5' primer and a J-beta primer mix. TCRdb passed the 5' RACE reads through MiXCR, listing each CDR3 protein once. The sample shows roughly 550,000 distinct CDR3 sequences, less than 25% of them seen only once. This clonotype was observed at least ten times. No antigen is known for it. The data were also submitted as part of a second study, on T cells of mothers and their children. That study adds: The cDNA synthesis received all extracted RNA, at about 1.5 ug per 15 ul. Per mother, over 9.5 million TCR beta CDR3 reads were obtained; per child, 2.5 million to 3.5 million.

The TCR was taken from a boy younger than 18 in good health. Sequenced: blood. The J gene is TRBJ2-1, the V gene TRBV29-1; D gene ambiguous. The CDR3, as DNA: TGCAGCGCAATAGACGGCCACTCCTACAATGAGCAGTTCTTC. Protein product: CSAIDGHSYNEQFF.